This T cell receptor beta chain derives from a study of molecular identifiers for immune sequencing clone quantification. With listed TCR primers and previously described methods, bulk TCR libraries were prepared. TCRdb itself ran the PCR reads through MiXCR, one entry per CDR3 protein. The table lists some 66,000 distinct CDR3 sequences, approximately 18% of them singletons, with more than 1.4% in the top ten. General study results and limits: Sharing of a barcode by identical TCR molecules could cause highly expanded clone sizes to be underestimated.

CDR3 length: 15 residues. V was clipped by 5 bases and J by 0 bases; unmatched bases: 4. Germline values: CDR1 MNHEY, CDR2 SVGEGT. At least ten counts were recorded for this clonotype. What it binds is not known. The chain links TRBV6-2 or TRBV6-3 to TRBJ2-4; 7 bases are a match to TRBD1. The source material was naive CD8+ T cells from blood, with Jurkat cell RNA spiked in. This sample's subset: FACS-sorted CD8+CD4-CCR7+CD45RA+ naive T cells. This clonotype originated in a human donor in good health. Some libraries in this study had Jurkat cell RNA spiked in. The CDR3 region is CASSATGLAKNIQYF. The DNA of the CDR3 is TGTGCCAGCAGTGCGACAGGGCTAGCCAAAAACATTCAGTACTTC.